The next 19 T cell receptor beta chains were all read from a single sample in a study of blood T cell repertoires in COVID-19. Assay used: immunoSEQ multiplex PCR; TCRdb lists only in-frame clones, some missing. The sample consists of a few hundred thousand clones, 75% to 90% of them appearing once. Material: PBMCs or T cells enriched from blood (not recorded which). These receptors all stem from a middle-aged man who had recovered from COVID-19.

The rearrangement uses TRBV2 and TRBJ2-1; the D gene is possibly TRBD1 (6 bases). This CDR3 contains 14 residues. Germline CDR1 reads SNHLY; CDR2 reads FYNNEI. The V end lost 8 bases, the J end lost 7 bases, and 18 bases lay between the germline ends. Here the CDR3 DNA reads TGTGCCAGCGCCTACAGGGTCCTGAATAATGAGCAGTTCTTC. Its protein is CASAYRVLNNEQFF.

This chain uses TRBV4-2 with TRBJ1-2, with D uncertain. With 0 bases removed from V and 5 bases from J, the gap between germline ends came to 7 bases. The CDR3 extends over 13 amino acids. Per germline, CDR1 LGHNA and CDR2 YNFKEQ. The CDR3 sequence is CASSQETGYGYTF. The CDR3 DNA follows: TGTGCCAGCAGCCAAGAGACCGGGTATGGCTACACCTTC.

V and J are TRBV27 and TRBJ2-7; 8 bases agree with TRBD1. The CDR3 runs 16 residues. V shed 1 base, J shed 1 base, and the junction held 6 bases outside the gene matches. The germline gives CDR1 MNHEY, CDR2 SMNVEV (reference sequence). Here the CDR3 DNA reads TGTGCCAGCAGTTTATTCCTCGGGACAGGTTCCTACGAGCAGTACTTC. This sequence encodes CASSLFLGTGSYEQYF.

The CDR3 is CASSLAGGWEQYF. Written as DNA, the CDR3 is TGTGCCAGCAGCTTGGCGGGGGGCTGGGAGCAGTACTTC. The chain joins TRBV7-8 to TRBJ2-7; 8 bases agree with TRBD2. Germline assignment: CDR1 SGHVS and CDR2 FQNEAQ. V lost 3 bases to trimming and J lost 7 bases; unmatched junction nucleotides: 5. This CDR3 is built from 13 residues.

J is TRBJ2-4 and V is TRBV28; possible D gene TRBD1, 5 bases. From germline, CDR1 is MDHEN and CDR2 SYDVKM. The CDR3 length is 13 residues. Trimming cost V 3 bases and J 8 bases, with 11 bases left between them. The CDR3 loop is CASSLGRVDIQYF. In DNA, the CDR3 is TGTGCCAGCAGTTTGGGCAGGGTGGACATTCAGTACTTC.

The V gene is TRBV6-5, the J gene TRBJ2-7; TRBD2 matches at 12 bases. V shed 5 bases, J shed 3 bases, and the junction held 5 bases outside the gene matches. This CDR3 is built from 15 residues. Germline CDR1 and CDR2: MNHEY and SVGAGI. Here the CDR3 DNA reads TGTGCCAGCAGTCGCTTACTAGCGGGAGGCTACGAGCAGTACTTC. Encoded protein: CASSRLLAGGYEQYF.

Remarks on this clone: One junction end does not reproduce the germline sequence, and a read error may be involved. The chain employs TRBV18 and TRBJ2-1; D is perhaps TRBD2 (6 bases). This CDR3 comprises 11 residues. CDR1 and CDR2 (germline): KGHSH, LQKENI. The CDR3 loop is CGSRRDHEQFF. CDR3 nucleotide sequence: TGCGGCAGCAGGAGGGACCATGAGCAGTTCTTC.

The chain couples TRBV28 to TRBJ1-6, with TRBD1 matching 8 bases. Germline values: CDR1 MDHEN, CDR2 SYDVKM. CDR3 length: 13 residues. Trimming cost V 6 bases and J 10 bases; bases outside gene matches: 5. This CDR3 reads CASRQGAASPLHF. In nucleotides, the CDR3 is TGTGCCAGCAGGCAGGGGGCCGCGTCACCCCTCCACTTT.

This chain connects TRBV29-1 to TRBJ2-2, with D possibly TRBD2 on 6 matching bases. Germline lookup yields CDR1 SQVTM and CDR2 ANQGSEA. The CDR3 runs to 15 residues. The V end was cut by 8 bases, the J end by 0 bases, with 16 bases between. CDR3 protein: CSSDSGVANTGELFF. The CDR3 nucleotides are TGCAGCTCCGACTCGGGAGTAGCGAACACCGGGGAGCTGTTTTTT.

This clone came up a few times. This chain uses TRBV28 with TRBJ2-5; 9 positions agree with TRBD1. J lost 10 bases, V lost 6 bases, and 18 bases had no gene match. Germline-derived CDR1 and CDR2 are MDHEN and SYDVKM. This CDR3 region has 16 residues. The CDR3 loop reads CASSATGGGRGRGQYF. DNA of the CDR3: TGTGCCAGCAGCGCGACAGGGGGTGGTCGAGGGCGGGGCCAGTACTTC.

The chain employs TRBV19 and TRBJ1-1; D not certain. CDR1 is LNHDA, CDR2 SQIVND, per germline (reference sequence). The CDR3 runs 11 residues. The ends were cut back, 6 bases at V and 6 bases at J, with 8 bases in the middle. The CDR3 loop is CASSIEAEAFF. The DNA for the CDR3 is TGTGCCAGTAGCATTGAGGCTGAAGCTTTCTTT.

V and J are TRBV6-1 and TRBJ2-7; 8 bases agree with TRBD2. The V gene's germline CDR1 is MNHNS and CDR2 SASEGT. With V trimmed by 1 base and J by 3 bases, 5 bases remained unmatched. This CDR3 is 15 amino acids long. The CDR3 loop is CASSEGGAGGYEQYF. The CDR3 nucleotides read TGTGCCAGCAGTGAAGGTGGGGCGGGAGGCTACGAGCAGTACTTC.

The V gene is TRBV9, the J gene TRBJ1-6; 9 positions match TRBD1. V shed 4 bases and J 9 bases; nucleotides not matched to a gene: 5. The CDR3 runs to 14 residues. CDR1 and CDR2 (germline): SGDLS, YYNGEE. The chain's CDR3 is CASSSGQGRSPLHF. The CDR3 bases are TGTGCCAGCAGCTCGGGACAGGGCCGTTCACCCCTCCACTTT.

The chain links TRBV6-5 to TRBJ2-1, with 9 bases fitting TRBD2. This CDR3 has 15 amino acids. J lost 2 bases, V lost 5 bases, and 4 bases had no gene match. Germline V lookup: CDR1 MNHEY, CDR2 SVGAGI. This CDR3 is CASSQREAPYNEQFF. The CDR3 DNA follows: TGTGCCAGCAGTCAGCGGGAGGCTCCCTACAATGAGCAGTTCTTC.

The chain has TRBV12-5 and TRBJ1-1; D perhaps matches TRBD1 (6 bases). CDR3 length equals 14 residues. V lost 2 bases and J lost 4, with 11 bases in between. Per germline, CDR1 LGHNT and CDR2 FRNRAP. CDR3 coding DNA: TGTGCTAGTGGTTTGTCCAGGGGTATCACTGAAGCTTTCTTT. Encoded protein: CASGLSRGITEAFF.

The rearrangement links TRBV9 to TRBJ1-4; TRBD1 aligns across 7 bases. The CDR3 spans 14 residues. Trimming at V came to 3 bases and at J to 3 bases, leaving 2 bases not matched to a gene. The germline CDR1 and CDR2 sequences are SGDLS and YYNGEE. CDR3 sequence reads: CASSGGGSNEKLFF. The CDR3, as DNA: TGTGCCAGCAGCGGAGGGGGCTCTAATGAAAAACTGTTTTTT.

The J gene is TRBJ1-2, the V gene TRBV28; 10 positions agree with TRBD1. This CDR3 contains 16 residues. Unmatched junction bases numbered 11, after V lost 2 bases and J lost 8 bases. The germline V gene encodes CDR1 MDHEN and CDR2 SYDVKM. CDR3 residues: CASSLKVLGQGKGYTF. The CDR3 DNA sequence: TGTGCCAGCAGTTTAAAAGTCTTGGGACAGGGGAAGGGCTACACCTTC.

The J gene is TRBJ1-1, the V gene TRBV7-6, with TRBD1 identical over 9 bases. The CDR3 is 16 amino acids. J was trimmed by 7 bases and V by 2 bases; bases with no gene match: 11. CDR1 is SGHVS and CDR2 is FNYEAQ in the germline V gene. CDR3 sequence: CASSLTSGQGRGEAFF. The CDR3 region has the DNA TGTGCCAGCAGCTTAACGTCAGGACAGGGGAGAGGTGAAGCTTTCTTT.

The gene calls are TRBV7-8 and TRBJ1-6, with D possibly being TRBD1 (5 bases). The CDR3 spans 15 residues. The ends were cut back, 2 bases at V and 7 bases at J, with 12 bases in the middle. Germline V gene sequence: CDR1 SGHVS, CDR2 FQNEAQ. CDR3 sequence reads: CASSLKRGWNSPLHF. DNA of the CDR3: TGTGCCAGCAGCTTAAAAAGGGGCTGGAATTCACCCCTCCACTTT.